Here is one T cell receptor beta chain with its context. Its target is not known. These data originate in a study of cytomegalovirus exposure and HLA in healthy donors. General observations from the study: As was reported, the classifier diagnosed cytomegalovirus status with high specificity and sensitivity. A few CMV-associated chains proved CMV antigen-specific in vitro. Altogether, 150 to 200 TCR beta chains were recorded as cytomegalovirus-associated.

The table came from immunoSEQ multiplex PCR; TCRdb's copy has only in-frame clones and leaves some out. In the table there are some 150,000 clones, about 91% of which are singletons. V lost 8 bases and J 4 bases, leaving 20 bases between the germline ends. Looked up from germline, CDR1 is MNHEY and CDR2 is SVGAGI. This CDR3 has 15 residues. The sequencing sample was made of PBMCs. The TCR sequence derives from a young woman in good health and CMV-seropositive. The rearrangement links TRBV6-5 to TRBJ1-2; D possibly corresponds to TRBD1 (6 bases). Written as DNA, the CDR3 is TGTGCCAGCGGCAGACAGGTCAATCCCCTCTATGGCTACACCTTC. Translated: CASGRQVNPLYGYTF.